The entry that follows covers one TCR beta chain sequence. The sample originates from a study of blood T cells in healthy people across ages. Together with a sample-barcoded 5' primer, a J-beta primer mix was included in a second PCR lasting roughly 6 to 12 cycles. Each CDR3 protein gets one entry after TCRdb re-called the 5' RACE reads with MiXCR. The sample yields about 670,000 distinct CDR3 sequences, 40% to 65% seen once. This TCR was sampled from an elderly woman in good health. The material sequenced was blood.

CDR3 in amino acids: CASSPTIGQQNYGYTF. DNA for the CDR3: TGTGCCAGCAGCCCGACTATCGGACAACAGAACTATGGCTACACCTTC. The rearrangement uses TRBV7-9 and TRBJ1-2; a possible D gene is TRBD1 (5 bases). The CDR3 has 16 residues. Germline assignment: CDR1 SEHNR and CDR2 FQNEAQ (reference sequence). The V gene lost 5 bases and the J gene lost 2 bases, with 18 bases spanning the gap.